This is a list of T cell receptor beta chains from one sample in a study of blood T cell repertoires in COVID-19. Clones were read by immunoSEQ multiplex PCR, and TCRdb kept only the in-frame ones, dropping some. The top ten hold around 2.5% of the sample, which has under 200,000 clones, roughly 86% seen once. Sequencing was performed on peripheral blood. The origin of the receptors is a man in his forties or fifties with active or convalescent COVID-19. CDR3s include the opening cysteine and the closing phenylalanine or tryptophan. D genes are given only for firm matches. Expanded clones are given a class, and other clones once, few, many or no size at all.

abundance: .; j_gene: TRBJ1-3; d_gene: .; v_gene: TRBV6-6; CDR3nt: TGTGCCAGCAGTTACGGGGGGTCTGGAAACACCATATATTTT; CDR3aa: CASSYGGSGNTIYF
abundance: .; j_gene: TRBJ2-5; d_gene: TRBD1; v_gene: TRBV18; CDR3nt: TGTGCCAGCTCCCGGACAGGGGGCGAGGAGACCCAGTACTTC; CDR3aa: CASSRTGGEETQYF
abundance: .; j_gene: TRBJ1-3; d_gene: .; v_gene: TRBV5-4; CDR3nt: TGTGCCTGGGGGGACCGAAACACCATATATTTT; CDR3aa: CAWGDRNTIYF
abundance: few; j_gene: TRBJ2-7; d_gene: .; v_gene: TRBV10-2; CDR3nt: TGCGCCAGCAGTGCCACGGGGGCCTACGAGCAGTACTTC; CDR3aa: CASSATGAYEQYF
abundance: .; j_gene: TRBJ2-3; d_gene: .; v_gene: TRBV2; CDR3nt: TGTGCCAGCAGTGAAGCTGCCGCGGGTCTGGATACGCAGTATTTT; CDR3aa: CASSEAAAGLDTQYF
abundance: .; j_gene: TRBJ2-1; d_gene: TRBD2; v_gene: TRBV28; CDR3nt: TGTGCCAGCAGTTTAGGATGGGCACAGGGACTAGCGGGGGGTAGCTCCTACAATGAGCAGTTCTTC; CDR3aa: CASSLGWAQGLAGGSSYNEQFF
abundance: .; j_gene: TRBJ1-5; d_gene: TRBD1; v_gene: TRBV19; CDR3nt: TGTGCCAGTAGTACCGGACAGGGGGCAGGTCAGCCCCAGCATTTT; CDR3aa: CASSTGQGAGQPQHF
abundance: .; j_gene: TRBJ2-3; d_gene: TRBD2; v_gene: TRBV3-1/TRBV3-2; CDR3nt: TGTGCCAGCAGCCAAGAAATTCGACTAGCGGGGGTCTTCACAGATACGCAGTATTTT; CDR3aa: CASSQEIRLAGVFTDTQYF
abundance: .; j_gene: TRBJ1-5; d_gene: .; v_gene: TRBV19; CDR3nt: TGTGCCAGTAGTACCTTCGGGAGTAATCAGCCCCAGCATTTT; CDR3aa: CASSTFGSNQPQHF
abundance: .; j_gene: TRBJ1-3; d_gene: .; v_gene: TRBV5-4; CDR3nt: TGTGCCAGCAGCCGAATGTCGACAGCTCACTCTGGAAACACCATATATTTT; CDR3aa: CASSRMSTAHSGNTIYF
abundance: .; j_gene: TRBJ1-4; d_gene: TRBD1; v_gene: TRBV3-1/TRBV3-2; CDR3nt: TGTGCCAGCAGCCCGAGCATGGGACAGGGGAGGGAAACTAATGAAAAACTGTTTTTT; CDR3aa: CASSPSMGQGRETNEKLFF
abundance: .; j_gene: TRBJ1-1; d_gene: .; v_gene: TRBV5-6; CDR3nt: TGTGCCAGCGGTCGGGCAGGGGCGGTATTTGAAGCTTTCTTT; CDR3aa: CASGRAGAVFEAFF
abundance: .; j_gene: TRBJ1-6; d_gene: .; v_gene: TRBV28; CDR3nt: TGTGCCAGCAGTTTCGTCCAGGGGTCGAATTCACCCCTCCACTTT; CDR3aa: CASSFVQGSNSPLHF
abundance: .; j_gene: TRBJ2-2; d_gene: TRBD2; v_gene: TRBV30; CDR3nt: TGTGCCTGGATGTGGGGGGGCACCGGGGAGCTGTTTTTT; CDR3aa: CAWMWGGTGELFF
abundance: .; j_gene: TRBJ1-3; d_gene: TRBD1; v_gene: TRBV19; CDR3nt: TGTGCCAGTAGCCGCGGACAGGCAAGCTCTGGAAACACCATATATTTT; CDR3aa: CASSRGQASSGNTIYF
abundance: .; j_gene: TRBJ1-1; d_gene: TRBD1; v_gene: TRBV7-8; CDR3nt: TGTGCCAGCAGCTTAGCGGGCGTTCGCTGGGGACAGGGGATCGGGCCGATAGCTTTCTTT; CDR3aa: CASSLAGVRWGQGIGPIAFF
abundance: .; j_gene: TRBJ2-1; d_gene: TRBD2; v_gene: TRBV6-2/TRBV6-3; CDR3nt: TGTGCCAGCAGTTTAGCGGGGATTAACAATGAGCAGTTCTTC; CDR3aa: CASSLAGINNEQFF
abundance: .; j_gene: TRBJ1-1; d_gene: .; v_gene: TRBV2; CDR3nt: TGTGCCTCAGAAATCACTGAAGCTTTCTTT; CDR3aa: CASEITEAFF
abundance: .; j_gene: TRBJ1-1; d_gene: TRBD1; v_gene: TRBV3-1/TRBV3-2; CDR3nt: TGTGCCAGCAGCCAAGGGACGGGACAGGGGGTCATGAACACTGAAGCTTTCTTT; CDR3aa: CASSQGTGQGVMNTEAFF
abundance: once; j_gene: TRBJ1-4; d_gene: TRBD1; v_gene: TRBV7-9; CDR3nt: TGTGCCAGCAGCTTAGCTTTAGGACAGGGGGCCGATGAAAAACTGTTTTTT; CDR3aa: CASSLALGQGADEKLFF
abundance: .; j_gene: TRBJ1-4; d_gene: .; v_gene: TRBV5-1; CDR3nt: TGCGCCAGCAGCTTGTCTGGAGATAGACTTGCAACTAATGAAAAACTGTTTTTT; CDR3aa: CASSLSGDRLATNEKLFF
abundance: .; j_gene: TRBJ2-5; d_gene: TRBD2; v_gene: TRBV19; CDR3nt: TGTGCCAGTAGTATAAGGGTGGGGACTAGCGGCAAAGAGACCCAGTACTTC; CDR3aa: CASSIRVGTSGKETQYF
abundance: .; j_gene: TRBJ2-7; d_gene: TRBD1; v_gene: TRBV27; CDR3nt: TGTGCCAGCAGACCAGGACAGGGTCCCTACGAGCAGTACTTC; CDR3aa: CASRPGQGPYEQYF
abundance: .; j_gene: TRBJ1-4; d_gene: .; v_gene: TRBV11-2; CDR3nt: TGTGCCAGCAGCTTAGTGGTAGGGGCTAATGAAAAACTGTTTTTT; CDR3aa: CASSLVVGANEKLFF
abundance: .; j_gene: TRBJ1-2; d_gene: TRBD1; v_gene: TRBV6-5; CDR3nt: TGTGCCAGCAGTTACTCAACAGGGGTAAATGGCTACACCTTC; CDR3aa: CASSYSTGVNGYTF
abundance: .; j_gene: TRBJ2-7; d_gene: TRBD2; v_gene: TRBV14; CDR3nt: TGTGCCAGCAGCCATATAGCGGGGGGGCCCTACGAGCAGTACTTC; CDR3aa: CASSHIAGGPYEQYF
abundance: many; j_gene: TRBJ2-7; d_gene: TRBD2; v_gene: TRBV4-3; CDR3nt: TGCGCCAGCAGCCAATCCTCTGGAGCGGGGCCGTCCTACGAGCAGTACTTC; CDR3aa: CASSQSSGAGPSYEQYF
abundance: .; j_gene: TRBJ2-7; d_gene: .; v_gene: TRBV10-1; CDR3nt: TGCGCCAGGGCTCGACAGGTCTGGGTTTACGAGCAGTACTTC; CDR3aa: CARARQVWVYEQYF
abundance: .; j_gene: TRBJ2-7; d_gene: TRBD1; v_gene: TRBV11-2; CDR3nt: TGTGCCAGCAGACAGACAGGGACCTACGAGCAGTACTTC; CDR3aa: CASRQTGTYEQYF
abundance: .; j_gene: TRBJ1-2; d_gene: .; v_gene: TRBV5-4; CDR3nt: TGTGCCAGCAGCTCAGGACAGACTAACTATGGCTACACCTTC; CDR3aa: CASSSGQTNYGYTF
abundance: .; j_gene: TRBJ2-1; d_gene: .; v_gene: TRBV28; CDR3nt: TGTGCCAGCACCAGAGGCAATGAGCAGTTCTTC; CDR3aa: CASTRGNEQFF
abundance: .; j_gene: TRBJ1-5; d_gene: .; v_gene: TRBV9; CDR3nt: TGTGCCAGCAGCGTAGCACAGGAGCCCAATCAGCCCCAGCATTTT; CDR3aa: CASSVAQEPNQPQHF
abundance: .; j_gene: TRBJ1-2; d_gene: .; v_gene: TRBV6-6; CDR3nt: TGTGCCAGCAGTCCGGTCAATAACTATGGCTACACCTTC; CDR3aa: CASSPVNNYGYTF
abundance: .; j_gene: TRBJ2-3; d_gene: .; v_gene: TRBV7-9; CDR3nt: TGTGCCAGCACCATCCTTCAGAGACATAGCACAGATACGCAGTATTTT; CDR3aa: CASTILQRHSTDTQYF
abundance: .; j_gene: TRBJ2-7; d_gene: TRBD1; v_gene: TRBV2; CDR3nt: TGTGCCAGCCGGGACAGCTACTACGAGCAGTACTTC; CDR3aa: CASRDSYYEQYF
abundance: .; j_gene: TRBJ2-7; d_gene: .; v_gene: TRBV19; CDR3nt: TGTGCCAGTAGTATTGACTCGGTCAGGGGTCTGTACGAGCAGTACTTC; CDR3aa: CASSIDSVRGLYEQYF
abundance: once; j_gene: TRBJ2-1; d_gene: .; v_gene: TRBV9; CDR3nt: TGTGCCAGCAGCACGACACCCTTTAGTCGGGGTTACAATGAGCAGTTCTTC; CDR3aa: CASSTTPFSRGYNEQFF
abundance: .; j_gene: TRBJ1-2; d_gene: TRBD1; v_gene: TRBV7-2; CDR3nt: TGTGCCAGCAGCTTACAGGGGGCGCTTTATACAAACTATGGCTACACCTTC; CDR3aa: CASSLQGALYTNYGYTF
abundance: .; j_gene: TRBJ1-2; d_gene: .; v_gene: TRBV7-9; CDR3nt: TGTGCCAGCAGCCACTCACGGCGCCCTGGGCTCTATGGCTACACCTTC; CDR3aa: CASSHSRRPGLYGYTF
abundance: .; j_gene: TRBJ1-1; d_gene: .; v_gene: TRBV29-1; CDR3nt: TGCAGCGTTGAACCTCTGAACACTGAAGCTTTCTTT; CDR3aa: CSVEPLNTEAFF
abundance: .; j_gene: TRBJ1-2; d_gene: .; v_gene: TRBV7-3; CDR3nt: TGTGCCAGCAGCCCCTCCGCGGGGGAGAGGGGCACCTTC; CDR3aa: CASSPSAGERGTF
abundance: .; j_gene: TRBJ2-1; d_gene: TRBD2; v_gene: TRBV10-3; CDR3nt: TGTGCCATCAGTGAGTCGAAGCGGGGGGGTTACAATGAGCAGTTCTTC; CDR3aa: CAISESKRGGYNEQFF
abundance: .; j_gene: TRBJ2-5; d_gene: TRBD1; v_gene: TRBV15; CDR3nt: TGTGCCACCAGCGACGGGACAGGGGAATCGAGAGAGACCCAGTACTTC; CDR3aa: CATSDGTGESRETQYF
abundance: .; j_gene: TRBJ1-5; d_gene: .; v_gene: TRBV6-5; CDR3nt: TGTGCCAGCTCCCCGGGGGGAGGAAATCGGCCCCAGCATTTT; CDR3aa: CASSPGGGNRPQHF